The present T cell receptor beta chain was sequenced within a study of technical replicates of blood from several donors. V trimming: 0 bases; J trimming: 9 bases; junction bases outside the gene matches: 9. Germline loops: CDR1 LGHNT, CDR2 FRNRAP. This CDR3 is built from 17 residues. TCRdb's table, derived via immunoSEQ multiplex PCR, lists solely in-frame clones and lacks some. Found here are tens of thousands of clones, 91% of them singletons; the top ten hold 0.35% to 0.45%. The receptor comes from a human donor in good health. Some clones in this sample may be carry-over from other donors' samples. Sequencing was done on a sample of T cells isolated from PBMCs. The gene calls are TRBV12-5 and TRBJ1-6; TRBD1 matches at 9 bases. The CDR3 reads CASGLVLTGGSSSPLHF. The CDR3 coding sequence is TGTGCTAGTGGTTTGGTACTTACAGGGGGCTCCAGTTCACCCCTCCACTTT.